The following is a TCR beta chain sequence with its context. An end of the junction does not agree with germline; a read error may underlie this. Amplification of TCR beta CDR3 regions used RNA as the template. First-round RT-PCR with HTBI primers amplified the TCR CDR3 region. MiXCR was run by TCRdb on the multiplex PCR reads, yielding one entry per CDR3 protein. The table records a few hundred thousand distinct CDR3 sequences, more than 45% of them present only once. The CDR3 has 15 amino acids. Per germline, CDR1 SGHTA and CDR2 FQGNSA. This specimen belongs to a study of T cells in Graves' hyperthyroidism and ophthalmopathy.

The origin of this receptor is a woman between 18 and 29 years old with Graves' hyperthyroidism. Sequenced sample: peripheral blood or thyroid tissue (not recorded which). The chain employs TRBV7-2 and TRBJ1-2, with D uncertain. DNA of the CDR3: TGTGCCGGCAGTTCACCACTCAGGAAACTCTATGGCTACACCTTC. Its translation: CAGSSPLRKLYGYTF.